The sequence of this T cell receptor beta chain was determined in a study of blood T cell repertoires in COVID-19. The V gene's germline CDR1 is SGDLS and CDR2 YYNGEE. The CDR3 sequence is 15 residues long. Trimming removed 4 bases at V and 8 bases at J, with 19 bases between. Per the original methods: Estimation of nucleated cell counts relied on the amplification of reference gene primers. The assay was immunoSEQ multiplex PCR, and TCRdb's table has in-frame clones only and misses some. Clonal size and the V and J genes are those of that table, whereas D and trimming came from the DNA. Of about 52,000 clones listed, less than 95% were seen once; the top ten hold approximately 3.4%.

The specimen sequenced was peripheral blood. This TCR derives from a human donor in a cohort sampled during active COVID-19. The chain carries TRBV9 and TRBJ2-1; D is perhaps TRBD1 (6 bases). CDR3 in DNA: TGTGCCAGCAGCTCCCGACAGGCTGGGGGCCATGAGCAGTTCTTC. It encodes CASSSRQAGGHEQFF.